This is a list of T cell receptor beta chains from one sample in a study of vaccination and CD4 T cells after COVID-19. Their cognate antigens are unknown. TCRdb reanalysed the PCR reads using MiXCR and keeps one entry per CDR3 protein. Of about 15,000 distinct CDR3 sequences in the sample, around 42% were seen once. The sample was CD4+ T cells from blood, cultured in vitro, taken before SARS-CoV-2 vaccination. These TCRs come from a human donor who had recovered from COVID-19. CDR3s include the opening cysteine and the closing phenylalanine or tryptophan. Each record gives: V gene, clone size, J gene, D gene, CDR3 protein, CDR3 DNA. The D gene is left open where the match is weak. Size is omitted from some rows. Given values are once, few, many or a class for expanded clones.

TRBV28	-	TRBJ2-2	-	CASSLQGGRTGELFF	TGTGCCAGCAGTTTACAGGGGGGGAGGACCGGGGAGCTGTTTTTT
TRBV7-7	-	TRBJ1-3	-	CASSPHIGNTIYF	TGTGCCAGCAGCCCCCACATCGGAAACACCATATATTTT
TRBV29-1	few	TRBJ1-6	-	CSVASGRNSPLHF	TGCAGCGTTGCGTCAGGTCGGAATTCACCCCTCCACTTT
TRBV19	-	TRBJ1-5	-	CASSLAGGNQPQHF	TGTGCCAGTAGCCTCGCAGGGGGCAATCAGCCCCAGCATTTT
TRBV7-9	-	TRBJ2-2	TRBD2	CASSLGLAGYTGELFF	TGTGCCAGCAGCTTAGGCCTAGCGGGATACACCGGGGAGCTGTTTTTT
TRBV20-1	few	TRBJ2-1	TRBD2	CSAPSGRVHNEQFF	TGCAGTGCCCCGAGCGGGAGGGTCCACAATGAGCAGTTCTTC
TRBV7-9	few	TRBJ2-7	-	CASSSSLTGIEQYF	TGTGCCAGCAGCTCTTCACTGACTGGAATTGAGCAGTACTTC
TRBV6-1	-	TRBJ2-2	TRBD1	CASSEDGQGKVGTGELFF	TGTGCCAGCAGTGAAGATGGACAGGGTAAAGTTGGCACCGGGGAGCTGTTTTTT
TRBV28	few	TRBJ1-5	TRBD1	CASSRSPDRGWGSNQPQHF	TGTGCCAGCAGTCGATCCCCGGACAGGGGGTGGGGTAGCAATCAGCCCCAGCATTTT
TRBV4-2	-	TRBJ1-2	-	CASSQGLLSNYGYTF	TGTGCCAGCAGCCAAGGGTTACTGTCTAACTATGGCTACACCTTC
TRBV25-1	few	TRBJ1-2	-	CASSERTRDGYTF	TGTGCCAGCAGTGAGCGGACCAGGGATGGCTACACCTTC
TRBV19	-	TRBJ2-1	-	CASSISQDYYNEQFF	TGTGCCAGTAGTATATCACAGGATTACTACAATGAGCAGTTCTTC
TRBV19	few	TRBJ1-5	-	CASSMTVNQPQHF	TGTGCCAGTAGTATGACAGTCAATCAGCCCCAGCATTTT
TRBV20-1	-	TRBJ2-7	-	CSASFSFKDEQYF	TGCAGTGCTAGTTTTAGCTTTAAGGATGAGCAGTACTTC
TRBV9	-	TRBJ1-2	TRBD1	CASSVAWTGMDYGYTF	TGTGCCAGCAGCGTAGCTTGGACAGGGATGGACTATGGCTACACCTTC
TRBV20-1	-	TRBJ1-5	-	CSATKMRGAGQPQHF	TGCAGTGCTACCAAAATGCGGGGGGCGGGACAGCCCCAGCATTTT
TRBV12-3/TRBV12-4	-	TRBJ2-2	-	CASRPTSPGELFF	TGTGCCAGCAGGCCCACTAGTCCCGGGGAGCTGTTTTTT
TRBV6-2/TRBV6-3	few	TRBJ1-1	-	CASSPFGGTEAFF	TGTGCCAGCAGTCCGTTCGGGGGGACTGAAGCTTTCTTT
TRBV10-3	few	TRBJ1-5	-	CAISESMGGRQPQHF	TGTGCCATCAGTGAGTCGATGGGGGGCAGGCAGCCCCAGCATTTT
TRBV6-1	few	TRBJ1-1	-	CASSGRTVRDTEAFF	TGTGCCAGCAGTGGCCGGACAGTTCGGGACACTGAAGCTTTCTTT
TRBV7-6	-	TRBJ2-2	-	CASTLAHNTGELFF	TGTGCCAGCACACTGGCTCACAACACCGGGGAGCTGTTTTTT
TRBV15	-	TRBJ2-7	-	CATSRGEGNYEQYF	TGTGCCACCAGCAGAGGGGAAGGGAACTACGAGCAGTACTTC
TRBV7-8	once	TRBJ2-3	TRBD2	CASSLNSGRTDTQYF	TGTGCCAGCAGCTTAAACAGCGGGAGAACAGATACGCAGTATTTT
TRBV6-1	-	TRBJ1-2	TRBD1	CASSPTRDSSGYTF	TGTGCCAGCAGCCCTACCCGGGACAGCTCCGGCTACACCTTC
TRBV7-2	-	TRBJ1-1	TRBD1	CAIDDRKQGAPNPEAFF	TGTGCCATCGACGATCGGAAACAGGGGGCCCCGAACCCTGAAGCTTTCTTT
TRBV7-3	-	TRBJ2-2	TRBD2	CASSTGGGLMGGTGELFF	TGTGCCAGCAGCACCGGCGGGGGGCTCATGGGGGGCACCGGGGAGCTGTTTTTT
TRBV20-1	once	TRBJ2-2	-	CSARPGEANTGELFF	TGCAGTGCTAGACCAGGGGAAGCGAACACCGGGGAGCTGTTTTTT
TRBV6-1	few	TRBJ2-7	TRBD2	CASSPLSGRNSYEQYF	TGTGCCAGCAGTCCTCTTAGCGGGAGAAATTCCTACGAGCAGTACTTC
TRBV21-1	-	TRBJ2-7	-	CASSPSVGTGTEQYF	-
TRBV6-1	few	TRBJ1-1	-	CASSRLWAGQNTEAFF	TGTGCCAGCAGTCGACTGTGGGCAGGGCAGAACACTGAAGCTTTCTTT
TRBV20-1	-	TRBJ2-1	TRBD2	CSAGKSSGTYNEQFF	TGCAGTGCTGGTAAATCTAGCGGGACTTACAATGAGCAGTTCTTC
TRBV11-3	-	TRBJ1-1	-	CASSLGTVGTEAFF	TGTGCCAGCAGCTTAGGGACAGTAGGTACTGAAGCTTTCTTT
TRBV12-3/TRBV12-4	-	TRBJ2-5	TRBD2	CASSKGLAGEETQYF	TGTGCCAGCAGCAAGGGACTAGCGGGGGAAGAGACCCAGTACTTC
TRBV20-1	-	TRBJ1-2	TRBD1	CSANVRTGLMGYTF	TGCAGTGCTAATGTCCGGACAGGACTGATGGGCTACACCTTC
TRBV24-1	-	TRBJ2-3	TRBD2	CATSDHRTSGVSDTQYF	TGTGCCACCAGTGATCATCGGACTAGCGGGGTTTCAGATACGCAGTATTTT
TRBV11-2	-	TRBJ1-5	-	CASSPNPGSNQPQHF	TGTGCCAGCAGCCCTAACCCAGGGTCCAATCAGCCCCAGCATTTT